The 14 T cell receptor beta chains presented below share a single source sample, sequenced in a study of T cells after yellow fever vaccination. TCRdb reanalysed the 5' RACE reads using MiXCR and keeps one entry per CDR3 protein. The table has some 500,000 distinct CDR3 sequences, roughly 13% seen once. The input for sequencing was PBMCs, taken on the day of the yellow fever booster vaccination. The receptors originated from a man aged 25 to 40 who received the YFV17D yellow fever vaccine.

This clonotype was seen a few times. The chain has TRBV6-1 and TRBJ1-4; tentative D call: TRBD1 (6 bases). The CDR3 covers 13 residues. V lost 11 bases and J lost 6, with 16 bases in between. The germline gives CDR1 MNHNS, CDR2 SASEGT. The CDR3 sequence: CAALQGGDEKLFF. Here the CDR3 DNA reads TGTGCCGCTTTACAGGGAGGCGATGAAAAACTGTTTTTT.

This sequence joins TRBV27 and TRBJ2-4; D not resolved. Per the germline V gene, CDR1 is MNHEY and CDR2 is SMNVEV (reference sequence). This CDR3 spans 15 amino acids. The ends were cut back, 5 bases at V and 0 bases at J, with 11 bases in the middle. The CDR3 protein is CASSARNLAKNIQYF. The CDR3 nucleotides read TGTGCCAGCAGTGCCAGAAACCTAGCCAAAAACATTCAGTACTTC.

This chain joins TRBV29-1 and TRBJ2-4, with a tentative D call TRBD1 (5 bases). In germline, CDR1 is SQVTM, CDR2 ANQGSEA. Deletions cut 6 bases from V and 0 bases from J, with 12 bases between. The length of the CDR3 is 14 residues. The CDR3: CSVRQRLAKNIQYF. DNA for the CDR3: TGCAGCGTAAGACAGAGACTAGCCAAAAACATTCAGTACTTC.

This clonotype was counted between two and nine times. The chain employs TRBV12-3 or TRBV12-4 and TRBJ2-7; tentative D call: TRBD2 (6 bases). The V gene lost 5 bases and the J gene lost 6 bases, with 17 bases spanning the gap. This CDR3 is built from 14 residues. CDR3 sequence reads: CASSPPGLGIEQYF. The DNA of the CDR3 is TGTGCCAGCAGTCCCCCGGGACTGGGAATCGAGCAGTACTTC.

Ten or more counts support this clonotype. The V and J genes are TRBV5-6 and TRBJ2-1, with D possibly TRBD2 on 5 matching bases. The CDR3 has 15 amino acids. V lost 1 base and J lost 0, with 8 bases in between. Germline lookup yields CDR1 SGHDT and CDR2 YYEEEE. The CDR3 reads CASSLPGSSYNEQFF. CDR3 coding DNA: TGTGCCAGCAGCTTGCCGGGAAGCTCCTACAATGAGCAGTTCTTC.

CDR3 bases: TGCAGTGCGCCCCTTTACGATGAGCAGTTCTTC. Translating it yields CSAPLYDEQFF. The chain employs TRBV20-1 and TRBJ2-1; unclear D gene. Germline loops: CDR1 DFQATT, CDR2 SNEGSKA (reference sequence). CDR3 length: 11 amino acids. V gave up 6 bases and J gave up 8 bases, with 11 bases separating them.

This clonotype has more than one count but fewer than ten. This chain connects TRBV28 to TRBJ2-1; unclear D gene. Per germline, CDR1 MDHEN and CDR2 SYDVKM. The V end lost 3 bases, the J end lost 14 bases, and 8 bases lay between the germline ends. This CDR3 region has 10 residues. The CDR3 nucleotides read TGTGCCAGCAGTTTCCAGGTCAAGTTCTTC. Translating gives CASSFQVKFF. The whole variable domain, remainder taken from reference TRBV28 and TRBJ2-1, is DVKVTQSSRYLVKRTGEKVFLECVQDMDHENMFWYRQDPGLGLRLIYFSYDVKMKEKGDIPEGYSVSREKKERFSLILESASTNQTSMYLCASSFQVKFFGPGTRLTVL.

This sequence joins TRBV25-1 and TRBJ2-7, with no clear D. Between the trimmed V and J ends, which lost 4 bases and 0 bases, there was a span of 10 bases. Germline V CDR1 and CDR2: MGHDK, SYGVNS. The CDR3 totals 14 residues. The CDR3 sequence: CASSGWASSYEQYF. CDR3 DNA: TGTGCCAGCAGTGGGTGGGCTTCCTCCTACGAGCAGTACTTC.

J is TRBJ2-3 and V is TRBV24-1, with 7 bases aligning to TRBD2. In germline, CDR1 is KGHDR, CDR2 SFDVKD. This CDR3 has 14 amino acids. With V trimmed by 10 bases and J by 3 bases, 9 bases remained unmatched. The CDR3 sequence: CATAGGSSTDTQYF. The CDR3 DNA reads TGTGCCACGGCGGGCGGGAGTAGTACAGATACGCAGTATTTT.

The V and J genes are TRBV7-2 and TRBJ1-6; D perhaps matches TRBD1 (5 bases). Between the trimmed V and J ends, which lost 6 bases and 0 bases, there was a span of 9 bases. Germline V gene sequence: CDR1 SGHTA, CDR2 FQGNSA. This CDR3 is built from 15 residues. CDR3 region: CASRQVRSYNSPLHF. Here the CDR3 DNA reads TGTGCCAGCAGACAGGTCCGCTCCTATAATTCACCCCTCCACTTT.

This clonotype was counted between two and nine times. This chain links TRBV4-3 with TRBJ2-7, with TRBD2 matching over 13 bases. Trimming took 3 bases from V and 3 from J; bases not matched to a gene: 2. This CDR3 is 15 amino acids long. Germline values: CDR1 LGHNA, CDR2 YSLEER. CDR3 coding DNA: TGCGCCAGCAGCCAGGGGACTAGCGGGAACTACGAGCAGTACTTC. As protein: CASSQGTSGNYEQYF.

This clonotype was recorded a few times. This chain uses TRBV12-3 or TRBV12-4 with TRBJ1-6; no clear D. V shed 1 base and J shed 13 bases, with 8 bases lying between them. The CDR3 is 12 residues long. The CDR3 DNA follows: TGTGCCAGCAGTTTAGAAGTCGGGCCCCTCCACTTT. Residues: CASSLEVGPLHF.

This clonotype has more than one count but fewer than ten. The CDR3 reads CASSLDLAVTGSGAPEQYF. Here the CDR3 DNA reads TGTGCCAGCAGCTTAGATCTGGCGGTGACCGGGTCAGGGGCTCCCGAGCAGTACTTC. The chain uses TRBV11-2 and TRBJ2-7; perhaps TRBD1 as D (6 bases). Trimming cost V 0 bases and J 6 bases, with 27 bases left between them. The CDR3 has 19 amino acids. Germline CDR1 reads SGHAT; CDR2 reads FQNNGV.

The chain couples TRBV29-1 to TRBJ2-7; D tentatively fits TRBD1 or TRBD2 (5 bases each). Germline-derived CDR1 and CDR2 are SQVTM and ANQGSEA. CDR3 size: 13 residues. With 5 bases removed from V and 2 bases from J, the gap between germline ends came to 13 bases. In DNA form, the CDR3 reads TGCAGCGTTACCGACCCGGGGCCCTACGAGCAGTACTTC. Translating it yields CSVTDPGPYEQYF.